This paragraph covers one TCR beta chain sequence. Germline V gene sequence: CDR1 MDHEN, CDR2 SYDVKM. CDR3 length equals 16 residues. V was pared by 1 base and J by 2 bases, with 12 bases between. This entry comes from a study of shared clonotypes between healthy human individuals. Clones were sequenced by immunoSEQ multiplex PCR, and TCRdb holds only the in-frame ones, with some missing. The sample includes over 850,000 clones, 75% to 85% of them seen just once. This TCR was sampled from a man between 18 and 35 years old in good health. Some clones in this sample may be carry-over from other donors' samples. V and J are TRBV28 and TRBJ1-3; D remains ambiguous. Sequences were obtained from memory CD4+ T cells from PBMCs. As for subset: CD45RA-negative fraction. The CDR3 DNA follows: TGTGCCAGCAGTTTATTGAACTCTATAGCTGGAAACACCATATATTTT. As protein: CASSLLNSIAGNTIYF. Filled out from reference TRBV28 and TRBJ1-3, the complete variable domain reads DVKVTQSSRYLVKRTGEKVFLECVQDMDHENMFWYRQDPGLGLRLIYFSYDVKMKEKGDIPEGYSVSREKKERFSLILESASTNQTSMYLCASSLLNSIAGNTIYFGEGSWLTVV.